This note documents a single TCR beta chain sequence. The sample belongs to a study of OX40 agonist ivuxolimab in advanced cancers. Assay used: immunoSEQ multiplex PCR; TCRdb lists only in-frame clones, some missing. The sample carries 40,000 or so clones, approximately 88% recorded once. Per the germline V gene, CDR1 is SEHNR and CDR2 is FQNEAQ (reference sequence). The CDR3 loop spans 15 amino acids. V lost 1 base, J lost 1 base, and 1 base stayed unmatched. This clonotype was obtained from an adult with an advanced solid tumor such as melanoma, head and neck, liver or kidney cancer. Material: CD4+ or CD8+ T cells sorted from blood, obtained in a trial of the OX40 agonist ivuxolimab. The chain joins TRBV7-9 to TRBJ2-3; TRBD1 matches at 8 bases. The CDR3 protein is CASSLVGQGTDTQYF. The CDR3 DNA is TGTGCCAGCAGCTTAGTGGGACAGGGCACAGATACGCAGTATTTT.